This T cell receptor beta chain was retrieved from a study of cytomegalovirus exposure and HLA in healthy donors. Notes on the study in general: Researchers reported in a later analysis that a missense DCLRE1C variant was tied to TCR beta V- and J-gene trimming. In all likelihood, a cluster of highly shared sequence variants was a sequencing artifact. The majority of TCR sequences were rare, yet some public TCRs appeared in many donors.

The primer mix had 60 Vbeta and 13 Jbeta primers. Data came from immunoSEQ multiplex PCR; TCRdb stores just in-frame clones and leaves some out. The table records some 240,000 clones, about 90% of them present only once. For this clone: What it binds is unknown.

The clonotype comes from a girl aged 2 to 9 in good health and CMV-seronegative. The specimen was PBMCs.

DNA for the CDR3: TGCAGCGCTAACTCAATGGAGGGAAGATATGGCTACACCTTC. This encodes CSANSMEGRYGYTF. The chain is built from TRBV29-1 and TRBJ1-2; D remains unclear. The CDR3 is 14 residues long. Deletions cut 7 bases from V and 5 bases from J, with 20 bases between. Looked up from germline, CDR1 is SQVTM and CDR2 is ANQGSEA.